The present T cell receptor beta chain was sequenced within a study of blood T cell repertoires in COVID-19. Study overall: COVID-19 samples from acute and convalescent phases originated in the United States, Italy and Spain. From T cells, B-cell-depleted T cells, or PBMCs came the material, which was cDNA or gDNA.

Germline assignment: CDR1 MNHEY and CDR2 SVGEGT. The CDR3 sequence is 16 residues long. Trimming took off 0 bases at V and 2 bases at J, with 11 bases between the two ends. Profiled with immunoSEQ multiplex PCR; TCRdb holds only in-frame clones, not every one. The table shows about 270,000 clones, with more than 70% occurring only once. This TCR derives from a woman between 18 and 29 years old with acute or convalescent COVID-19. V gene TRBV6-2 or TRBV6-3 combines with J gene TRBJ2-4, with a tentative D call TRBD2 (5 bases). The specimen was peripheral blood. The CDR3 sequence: CASSYSATGTKNIQYF. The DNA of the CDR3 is TGTGCCAGCAGTTACTCGGCAACGGGGACCAAAAACATTCAGTACTTC.